The 6 T cell receptor beta chains listed next were all sequenced from one sample in a study of blood T cell repertoires in COVID-19 (TCRdb year 2020). Library prep was done by the immunoSEQ multiplex PCR assay. TCRdb limited this immuneACCESS table to in-frame rearrangements with V and J called. A share of clones is missing; checked studies link under half to unresolved V genes, and the rest is unexplained. This sample holds roughly 190,000 clones; 84% were observed only once. The ten largest clones add up to 3% to 3.5% of the sample. Specimen: PBMCs or T cells enriched from blood (not recorded which). These receptors all come from a woman in her 30s who had recovered from COVID-19.

The genes are TRBV3-1 (or the pseudogene TRBV3-2) and TRBJ2-7, with 8 bases matching TRBD1. With 1 base clipped from V and 6 bases from J, the junction kept 5 bases outside the gene matches. Germline CDR1 reads LGHDT; CDR2 reads YNNKEL (reference sequence). The CDR3 sequence is 14 residues long. The CDR3 DNA reads TGTGCCAGCAGCCAAGCTGGACAGGGTCGCGAGCAGTACTTC. This sequence encodes CASSQAGQGREQYF.

The V gene is TRBV5-6, the J gene TRBJ2-7, with D possibly TRBD2 on 6 matching bases. Trimming took off 5 bases at V and 2 bases at J, with 11 bases between the two ends. The CDR3 extends over 13 amino acids. Germline-derived CDR1 and CDR2 are SGHDT and YYEEEE. CDR3 sequence reads: CASRGTGAYEQYF. The DNA of the CDR3 is TGTGCCAGCAGAGGAACGGGGGCCTACGAGCAGTACTTC.

This clone was seen only a few times. The chain employs TRBV6-4 and TRBJ2-3; 8 bases map to TRBD2. J lost 5 bases, V lost 0 bases, and 7 bases had no gene match. Germline CDR1 is MRHNA and CDR2 is SNTAGT. This CDR3 spans 16 amino acids. CDR3 DNA: TGTGCCAGCAGTGACTCGCCGGGAGGGCAGGTAGATACGCAGTATTTT. Translation gives CASSDSPGGQVDTQYF.

The V gene is TRBV3-1 (or the pseudogene TRBV3-2), the J gene TRBJ1-1; D remains ambiguous. Trimming removed 4 bases at V and 3 bases at J, with 12 bases between. The CDR3 sequence is 14 residues long. Germline V lookup: CDR1 LGHDT, CDR2 YNNKEL (reference sequence). The CDR3 coding sequence is TGTGCCAGCAGCCGACCCGGGTTCTACACTGAAGCTTTCTTT. Residues: CASSRPGFYTEAFF.

The chain recombines TRBV5-1 with TRBJ1-4; 8 bases are shared with TRBD1. Trimming took 4 bases from V and 7 from J; bases not matched to a gene: 3. The CDR3 contains 13 residues. Per the germline V gene, CDR1 is SGHRS and CDR2 is YFSETQ. CDR3 sequence reads: CASSPGQGEKLFF. DNA of the CDR3: TGCGCCAGCAGCCCCGGACAGGGTGAAAAACTGTTTTTT. Full variable domain (missing parts from reference TRBV5-1 and TRBJ1-4): KAGVTQTPRYLIKTRGQQVTLSCSPISGHRSVSWYQQTPGQGLQFLFEYFSETQRNKGNFPGRFSGRQFSNSRSEMNVSTLELGDSALYLCASSPGQGEKLFFGSGTQLSVL.

The chain recombines TRBV5-1 with TRBJ2-2, with 7 bases aligning to TRBD1. The CDR3 covers 15 residues. The J segment lost 1 base and the V segment lost 3 bases, leaving 3 bases of the junction unmatched. Germline V gives CDR1 SGHRS, CDR2 YFSETQ. CDR3: CASSSRQGNTGELFF. As DNA, the CDR3 is TGCGCCAGCAGCTCCCGACAGGGGAACACCGGGGAGCTGTTTTTT.